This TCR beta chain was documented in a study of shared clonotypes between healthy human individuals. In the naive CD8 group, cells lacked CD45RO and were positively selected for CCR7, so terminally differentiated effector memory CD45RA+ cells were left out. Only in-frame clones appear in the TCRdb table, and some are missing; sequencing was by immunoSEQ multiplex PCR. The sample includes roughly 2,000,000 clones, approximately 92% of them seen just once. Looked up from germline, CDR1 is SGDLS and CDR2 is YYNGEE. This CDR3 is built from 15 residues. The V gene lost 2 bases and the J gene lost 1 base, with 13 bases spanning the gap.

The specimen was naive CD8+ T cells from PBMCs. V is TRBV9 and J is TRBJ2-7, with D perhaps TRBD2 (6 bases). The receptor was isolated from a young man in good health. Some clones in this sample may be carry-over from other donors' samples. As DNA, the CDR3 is TGTGCCAGCAGCGTGGGGACTCTTCCTTCCTACGAGCAGTACTTC. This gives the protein CASSVGTLPSYEQYF.